The 15 T cell receptor beta chains given below trace back to one sample, sequenced in a study of T cell changes during pregnancy in multiple sclerosis. Profiling relied on immunoSEQ multiplex PCR, and the TCRdb table lists in-frame clones only, not all of them. Among about 84,000 clones, about 95% were seen once, and the ten largest hold 2.5%. Sequenced here: peripheral blood, sampled in the third trimester of pregnancy. All receptors derive from a female donor with multiple sclerosis, enrolled in a pregnancy study.

The rearrangement uses TRBV7-3 and TRBJ1-1; no clear D gene. The length of the CDR3 is 14 residues. V gave up 1 base and J gave up 4 bases, with 10 bases separating them. Germline V gene data show CDR1 as SGHTA and CDR2 as FQGTGA. The CDR3 nucleotides are TGTGCCAGCAGCTTAAACGGGAAAGGCACTGAAGCTTTCTTT. It is translated as CASSLNGKGTEAFF.

The chain has TRBV2 and TRBJ2-3; TRBD1 aligns across 7 bases. The CDR3 extends over 15 amino acids. The V gene end was trimmed by 5 bases and the J gene end by 3 bases; junction bases not matched to a gene: 8. Per germline, CDR1 SNHLY and CDR2 FYNNEI. The CDR3 loop reads CASSPIDRETDTQYF. In DNA form, the CDR3 reads TGTGCCAGCAGTCCAATTGACAGGGAGACAGATACGCAGTATTTT.

This chain links TRBV6-6 with TRBJ1-1; the match to TRBD1 covers 7 bases. CDR1 and CDR2 from the germline V gene are MNHNY and SVGAGI (reference sequence). J gave up 7 bases and V 5 bases, and 7 bases lay outside the gene matches. The CDR3 covers 13 residues. DNA for the CDR3: TGTGCCAGCAGTAGACAGGGACGGAGTGAAGCTTTCTTT. Amino acid sequence: CASSRQGRSEAFF.

This chain connects TRBV6-5 to TRBJ1-5; a possible D gene is TRBD1 (5 bases). Trimming cost V 8 bases and J 5 bases, with 13 bases left between them. This CDR3 is 13 amino acids long. Germline lookup yields CDR1 MNHEY and CDR2 SVGAGI. The CDR3 nucleotides read TGTGCCAGCGGATTCAGGGCCCATCAGCCCCAGCATTTT. It translates to CASGFRAHQPQHF.

This clone was counted a single time. The chain has TRBV5-1 and TRBJ1-3; weak D call: TRBD1 (5 bases). The V gene lost 0 bases and the J gene lost 0 bases, with 10 bases spanning the gap. The CDR3 loop spans 16 amino acids. Germline V gene sequence: CDR1 SGHRS, CDR2 YFSETQ. The chain's CDR3 is CASSLDRPSSGNTIYF. The CDR3 nucleotides are TGCGCCAGCAGCTTGGACAGGCCGAGCTCTGGAAACACCATATATTTT.

The rearrangement uses TRBV5-4 and TRBJ2-1, with 15 bases aligning to TRBD2. CDR1 SGHNT and CDR2 YYREEE come from the germline V gene (reference sequence). This CDR3 spans 15 amino acids. J gave up 4 bases and V 9 bases, and 5 bases lay outside the gene matches. The chain's CDR3 is CATGTSGGQYNEQFF. In nucleotides, the CDR3 is TGTGCCACCGGGACTAGCGGGGGGCAATACAATGAGCAGTTCTTC.

The chain carries TRBV5-4 and TRBJ2-1; D remains unclear. V was cut by 0 bases and J by 5 bases, with 9 bases left in between. The CDR3 covers 14 residues. Germline V gene sequence: CDR1 SGHNT, CDR2 YYREEE (reference sequence). The CDR3, as DNA: TGTGCCAGCAGCTTGGACCCACCTAACAATGAGCAGTTCTTC. It is translated as CASSLDPPNNEQFF.

The rearrangement joins TRBV9 to TRBJ2-5, with 12 bases fitting TRBD2. The CDR3 is 18 amino acids. V shed 3 bases and J 2 bases; nucleotides not matched to a gene: 11. Germline V gene sequence: CDR1 SGDLS, CDR2 YYNGEE. CDR3 bases: TGTGCCAGCAGCGCCCGACCGACTAGCGGGAGTACGCAAGAGACCCAGTACTTC. Translated: CASSARPTSGSTQETQYF.

This CDR3 is CASSLDSGTSGYEQYF. The CDR3 nucleotides are TGTGCCAGCAGCCTGGACTCCGGGACTAGCGGTTACGAGCAGTACTTC. The J gene is TRBJ2-7, the V gene TRBV7-2, with TRBD2 matching 11 bases. V was pared by 5 bases and J by 4 bases, with 10 bases of the junction left unmatched. The CDR3 sequence is 16 residues long. Per germline, CDR1 SGHTA and CDR2 FQGNSA.

The J gene is TRBJ1-5, the V gene TRBV15, with D tentatively TRBD1 (6 bases). The CDR3 is made up of 15 amino acids. CDR1 is LNHNV and CDR2 is YYDKDF in the germline V gene (reference sequence). Trimming took off 3 bases at V and 6 bases at J, with 15 bases between the two ends. The CDR3: CATSRETGYAQPQHF. Here the CDR3 DNA reads TGTGCCACCAGCAGGGAGACAGGTTACGCTCAGCCCCAGCATTTT.

This rearrangement joins TRBV2 to TRBJ2-7, with 8 bases matching TRBD1. CDR1 and CDR2 (germline): SNHLY, FYNNEI. The CDR3 is 13 amino acids. Trimming removed 7 bases from V and 5 bases from J; junction bases left unmatched: 7. As DNA, the CDR3 is TGTGCCAGCAAGGGCGACAGGGGAGACGAGCAGTACTTC. Translating it yields CASKGDRGDEQYF. The variable domain in full, with the rest retrieved from reference TRBV2 and TRBJ2-7, is EPEVTQTPSHQVTQMGQEVILRCVPISNHLYFYWYRQILGQKVEFLVSFYNNEISEKSEIFDDQFSVERPDGSNFTLKIRSTKLEDSAMYFCASKGDRGDEQYFGPGTRLTVT.

Only one count was recorded for this clone. The chain employs TRBV5-1 and TRBJ2-1, with 10 positions matching TRBD1. This CDR3 has 14 residues. The V and J ends lost 0 bases and 9 bases, in that order; junction bases with no gene match: 3. CDR1 and CDR2 (germline): SGHRS, YFSETQ. The CDR3 nucleotides read TGCGCCAGCAGCTTGGGACAGGGGGCTGGTGAGCAGTTCTTC. This translates into CASSLGQGAGEQFF. The whole variable domain, filled in from reference TRBV5-1 and TRBJ2-1, reads KAGVTQTPRYLIKTRGQQVTLSCSPISGHRSVSWYQQTPGQGLQFLFEYFSETQRNKGNFPGRFSGRQFSNSRSEMNVSTLELGDSALYLCASSLGQGAGEQFFGPGTRLTVL.

The rearrangement joins TRBV2 to TRBJ1-5; TRBD1 might be the D (6 bases). The CDR3 sequence is 15 residues long. Trimming shortened V by 1 base and J by 7 bases, and 14 bases separated the two germline ends. The germline gives CDR1 SNHLY, CDR2 FYNNEI. The CDR3 DNA follows: TGTGCCAGCAGTGAAGTTGGGCCAGGGGTACAGCCCCAGCATTTT. Translation: CASSEVGPGVQPQHF.

This clone was observed a single time. V is TRBV11-2 and J is TRBJ1-1, with 8 bases identical to TRBD1. Looked up from germline, CDR1 is SGHAT and CDR2 is FQNNGV. V trimming: 5 bases; J trimming: 7 bases; junction bases outside the gene matches: 12. The CDR3 extends over 15 amino acids. CDR3 sequence (DNA): TGTGCCAGCAGCCTTAACGCAGGACAGGGCCATGAAGCTTTCTTT. As protein: CASSLNAGQGHEAFF.

This chain connects TRBV5-1 to TRBJ1-3; no clear D gene. V dropped 5 bases and J dropped 4 bases, with 22 bases sitting between them. This CDR3 is built from 17 residues. Germline assignment: CDR1 SGHRS and CDR2 YFSETQ. The CDR3 loop is CASSLVGSRTGGNTIYF. The CDR3 DNA follows: TGCGCCAGCAGTTTAGTCGGAAGCAGGACTGGCGGAAACACCATATATTTT.